A single sample is the source of the 19 T cell receptor beta chains below, sequenced in a study of beta chain features in type 1 diabetes. Reverse transcribing all isolated RNA meant expressed TCRB transcripts were sequenced. Here immunoSEQ multiplex PCR was the method, and the copy in TCRdb shows in-frame clones only, minus some. The sample has a few hundred thousand clones; roughly 31% are singletons. Sequenced input: naive CD4+ T cells from blood. These receptors all stem from a man between 18 and 35 years old in good health.

This clone was seen a few times. The rearrangement links TRBV13 to TRBJ1-1; D unresolved. Germline V lookup: CDR1 PRHDT, CDR2 FYEKMQ (reference sequence). V was clipped by 5 bases and J by 4 bases, with 8 bases between them. The CDR3 runs 12 residues. The CDR3 loop is CASSLPPTEAFF. The CDR3 DNA sequence: TGTGCCAGCAGCCTTCCGCCCACTGAAGCTTTCTTT.

In the case of this clone: The sample carries other DNA sequences with the same CDR3. This chain uses TRBV2 with TRBJ2-1, with D hard to call. Germline assignment: CDR1 SNHLY and CDR2 FYNNEI. The CDR3 length is 13 residues. V was pared by 1 base and J by 4 bases, with 5 bases between. In DNA, the CDR3 is TGTGCCAGCAGTGAAGGCGGTTACAATGAGCAGTTCTTC. This encodes CASSEGGYNEQFF.

A remark on this clone: Other DNA sequences in the sample encode the same CDR3. CDR3 loop: CAWSKGTYNEQFF. The CDR3 DNA reads TGTGCCTGGAGTAAAGGAACCTACAATGAGCAGTTCTTC. V and J are TRBV30 and TRBJ2-1; D is undetermined. The CDR3 covers 13 residues. Germline V gives CDR1 GTSNPN, CDR2 SVGIG (reference sequence). V lost 2 bases, J lost 2 bases, and 7 bases lay in between. The entire variable domain, with the rest obtained from reference TRBV30 and TRBJ2-1, is as follows: SQTIHQWPATLVQPVGSPLSLECTVEGTSNPNLYWYRQAAGRGLQLLFYSVGIGQISSEVPQNLSASRPQDRQFILSSKKLLLSDSGFYLCAWSKGTYNEQFFGPGTRLTVL.

V and J are TRBV11-1 and TRBJ2-3; D is unclear. Germline CDR1 is SGHAT and CDR2 is FQDESV (reference sequence). This CDR3 is 16 amino acids long. The V end was cut by 1 base, the J end by 2 bases, with 13 bases between. Here the CDR3 DNA reads TGTGCCAGCAGCTTAGAATCCCAGCAGCCCACAGATACGCAGTATTTT. It yields the protein CASSLESQQPTDTQYF.

This clone was observed once. The chain employs TRBV6-5 and TRBJ2-1; 8 bases are shared with TRBD2. The CDR3 length is 16 residues. The V segment lost 0 bases and the J segment 3 bases; nucleotides outside the gene matches: 4. The germline V gene has CDR1 MNHEY and CDR2 SVGAGI. The chain's CDR3 is CASSYSETSVYNEQFF. CDR3 nucleotide sequence: TGTGCCAGCAGTTACTCCGAGACTAGCGTCTACAATGAGCAGTTCTTC.

This clone came up a few times. The chain joins TRBV7-3 to TRBJ2-2; the match to TRBD1 covers 7 bases. The junction had 8 bases not matched to a gene; V was cut back by 4 bases and J by 0 bases. Germline V gene sequence: CDR1 SGHTA, CDR2 FQGTGA. The length of the CDR3 is 17 residues. In nucleotides, the CDR3 is TGTGCCAGCAGCTCCTCCCCGGGACAGACGAACACCGGGGAGCTGTTTTTT. It is translated as CASSSSPGQTNTGELFF. The complete variable domain, with remaining parts taken from reference TRBV7-3 and TRBJ2-2, reads GAGVSQTPSNKVTEKGKYVELRCDPISGHTALYWYRQSLGQGPEFLIYFQGTGAADDSGLPNDRFFAVRPEGSVSTLKIQRTERGDSAVYLCASSSSPGQTNTGELFFGEGSRLTVL.

This clone was seen a few times. The chain is built from TRBV4-3 and TRBJ1-1; TRBD1 matches 9 bases. The CDR3 runs 18 residues. Germline trimming cut 4 bases from V and 1 base from J; bases unmatched to any gene: 13. Per germline, CDR1 LGHNA and CDR2 YSLEER. The CDR3 region is CASSLEPGQGFSNTEAFF. DNA for the CDR3: TGCGCCAGCAGCCTAGAACCGGGACAGGGATTTTCGAACACTGAAGCTTTCTTT.

This clone was seen a few times. The chain recombines TRBV30 with TRBJ2-7; D not certain. CDR3 length: 11 amino acids. Trimming cost V 6 bases and J 4 bases, with 10 bases left between them. Germline CDR1 reads GTSNPN; CDR2 reads SVGIG (reference sequence). Here the CDR3 reads CACQPSYEQYF. The CDR3, as DNA: TGTGCCTGTCAGCCTAGTTACGAGCAGTACTTC.

The chain employs TRBV7-9 and TRBJ2-7, with D tentatively TRBD2 (5 bases). The CDR3 is made up of 14 amino acids. Trimming stripped 3 bases from V and 5 bases from J, with 14 bases between. From germline, CDR1 is SEHNR and CDR2 FQNEAQ (reference sequence). CDR3 residues: CASSLSRGEDEQYF. The CDR3 DNA follows: TGTGCCAGCAGCTTGTCCCGGGGAGAGGACGAGCAGTACTTC. Looking up the rest from reference TRBV7-9 and TRBJ2-7 gives the full variable domain: DTGVSQNPRHKITKRGQNVTFRCDPISEHNRLYWYRQTLGQGPEFLTYFQNEAQLEKSRLLSDRFSAERPKGSFSTLEIQRTEQGDSAMYLCASSLSRGEDEQYFGPGTRLTVT.

The genes are TRBV2 and TRBJ2-2, with TRBD1 as a possible D gene (6 bases). V lost 0 bases to trimming and J lost 1 base, with 9 bases between them. In germline, CDR1 is SNHLY, CDR2 FYNNEI. The CDR3 consists of 16 residues. In DNA, the CDR3 is TGTGCCAGCAGTGAAGCTGACAGGTGGAACACCGGGGAGCTGTTTTTT. This codes for CASSEADRWNTGELFF.

This clone was seen more than once but under ten times. The V and J genes are TRBV7-9 and TRBJ1-4, with 8 bases matching TRBD1. V lost 5 bases, J lost 3 bases, and 5 bases stayed unmatched. CDR3 size: 15 residues. Germline CDR1 and CDR2: SEHNR and FQNEAQ (reference sequence). CDR3 nucleotide sequence: TGTGCCAGCAGCAGGACAGGGTTGGCTAATGAAAAACTGTTTTTT. It yields the protein CASSRTGLANEKLFF.

CDR3 loop: CASRSGQVYNEQFF. In nucleotides, the CDR3 is TGTGCCAGCAGATCGGGACAGGTTTACAATGAGCAGTTCTTC. The V gene is TRBV28, the J gene TRBJ2-1; 8 bases align to TRBD1. CDR1 and CDR2 (germline): MDHEN, SYDVKM. V trimming: 6 bases; J trimming: 4 bases; junction bases outside the gene matches: 5. CDR3 size: 14 residues.

The CDR3 nucleotides read TGTGCCAGCAGCCCCGACTACAACTCCTACAATGAGCAGTTCTTC. It is translated as CASSPDYNSYNEQFF. The rearrangement links TRBV7-2 to TRBJ2-1, with D tentatively TRBD2 (5 bases). The CDR3 is made up of 15 amino acids. Germline V gene sequence: CDR1 SGHTA, CDR2 FQGNSA. Trimming left V 5 bases short and J 0 bases short, with 11 bases between.

This clone was observed a few times. The rearrangement links TRBV27 to TRBJ2-7; TRBD1 is a possible D gene (6 bases). The ends were cut back, 10 bases at V and 1 base at J, with 11 bases in the middle. This CDR3 region has 12 residues. CDR1 is MNHEY, CDR2 SMNVEV, per germline (reference sequence). The CDR3 nucleotides read TGTGCCACCCACAGGGAGTCCTACGAGCAGTACTTC. Its translation is CATHRESYEQYF.

This chain connects TRBV9 to TRBJ1-3; tentative D call: TRBD1 (6 bases). Germline assignment: CDR1 SGDLS and CDR2 YYNGEE. The V end was cut by 0 bases, the J end by 7 bases, with 11 bases between. This CDR3 has 14 residues. In DNA, the CDR3 is TGTGCCAGCAGCGTAGACAGGGCAACGAACACCATATATTTT. It is translated as CASSVDRATNTIYF. The entire variable domain, with the rest obtained from reference TRBV9 and TRBJ1-3, is as follows: DSGVTQTPKHLITATGQRVTLRCSPRSGDLSVYWYQQSLDQGLQFLIQYYNGEERAKGNILERFSAQQFPDLHSELNLSSLELGDSALYFCASSVDRATNTIYFGEGSWLTVV.

The rearrangement links TRBV7-3 to TRBJ2-1, with D perhaps matching TRBD1 or TRBD2 (5 bases each). The germline V and J ends were trimmed by 3 bases and 5 bases, with 8 bases remaining between them. There are 13 residues in the CDR3. Germline V gene data show CDR1 as SGHTA and CDR2 as FQGTGA. The CDR3 here is CASSFGTDNEQFF. The CDR3 DNA reads as TGTGCCAGCAGCTTCGGGACCGACAATGAGCAGTTCTTC. The whole variable domain, filled in from reference TRBV7-3 and TRBJ2-1, reads GAGVSQTPSNKVTEKGKYVELRCDPISGHTALYWYRQSLGQGPEFLIYFQGTGAADDSGLPNDRFFAVRPEGSVSTLKIQRTERGDSAVYLCASSFGTDNEQFFGPGTRLTVL.

This clone was found a few times. This chain connects TRBV29-1 to TRBJ2-5, with D tentatively TRBD1 (6 bases). CDR1 SQVTM and CDR2 ANQGSEA come from the germline V gene. The V end lost 7 bases, the J end lost 3 bases, and 15 bases lay between the germline ends. CDR3 length equals 13 residues. CDR3 DNA: TGCAGCGCCCAAGGACAGCCAAAAGAGACCCAGTACTTC. Its protein product is CSAQGQPKETQYF.

The genes are TRBV7-9 and TRBJ2-5; TRBD2 agrees at 8 bases. Germline V CDR1 and CDR2: SEHNR, FQNEAQ (reference sequence). The CDR3 has 15 amino acids. With V trimmed by 0 bases and J by 4 bases, 4 bases remained unmatched. The CDR3 region has the DNA TGTGCCAGCAGCTTAGCCGGCGGGAGGCTAGAGACCCAGTACTTC. As protein: CASSLAGGRLETQYF.

This clone has a handful of counts. The identical CDR3 is also encoded by other nucleotide sequences in the sample. J is TRBJ2-3 and V is TRBV6-1; D remains unclear. V lost 2 bases and J lost 0, with 0 bases in between. The length of the CDR3 is 12 residues. Germline CDR1 is MNHNS and CDR2 is SASEGT. CDR3 sequence (DNA): TGTGCCAGCAGTGAAAGCACAGATACGCAGTATTTT. Translated, it gives CASSESTDTQYF.